The 10 T cell receptor beta chains below come from one sample, sequenced in a study of blood T cell repertoires in COVID-19. Clones were read by immunoSEQ multiplex PCR, and TCRdb kept only the in-frame ones, dropping some. The data contain about half a million clones, about 85% of them seen just once; the ten biggest clones take up 6.5% to 8.5%. The sequenced material came from PBMCs or T cells enriched from blood (not recorded which). The receptors were gathered from a woman aged 60-70 years who had recovered from COVID-19.

This clone showed up just once. The V call is TRBV3-1 (or the pseudogene TRBV3-2), the J call TRBJ1-1; D may be TRBD1 (6 bases). Germline V gives CDR1 LGHDT, CDR2 YNNKEL (reference sequence). CDR3 length: 11 amino acids. Trimming removed 4 bases at V and 8 bases at J, with 8 bases between. This chain's CDR3 is CASSRTGEAFF. CDR3 coding DNA: TGTGCCAGCAGCCGAACAGGGGAAGCTTTCTTT.

This clone was counted once. The CDR3 DNA sequence: TGTGCCAGCAGCCCTTTGGGCAACACCATATATTTT. Translating gives CASSPLGNTIYF. The chain is built from TRBV28 and TRBJ1-3; the D is unclear. The V and J ends lost 6 bases and 7 bases respectively, with 10 bases between them. The CDR3 has 12 residues. CDR1 is MDHEN, CDR2 SYDVKM, per germline.

The rearrangement uses TRBV29-1 and TRBJ2-1; TRBD1 is a possible D gene (6 bases). Between the trimmed V and J ends, which lost 8 bases and 12 bases, there was a span of 17 bases. Per the germline V gene, CDR1 is SQVTM and CDR2 is ANQGSEA. The CDR3 length is 11 residues. This chain's CDR3 is CSFRTDTGQFF. In DNA form, the CDR3 reads TGCAGCTTCCGGACAGACACGGGGCAGTTCTTC.

The count of this clone is one. The chain couples TRBV2 to TRBJ1-2, with 12 bases aligning to TRBD1. Trimming removed 1 base from V and 9 bases from J; junction bases left unmatched: 9. The CDR3 covers 16 residues. Germline assignment: CDR1 SNHLY and CDR2 FYNNEI. The CDR3 region has the DNA TGTGCCAGCAGTGAAGGGGGGACAGGGGGCGTTGGAAGCTACACCTTC. Protein: CASSEGGTGGVGSYTF.

This clone was counted a single time. The chain joins TRBV4-1 to TRBJ1-4, with 7 positions matching TRBD1. Germline CDR1 reads MGHRA; CDR2 reads YSYEKL. Unmatched junction bases numbered 6, after V lost 3 bases and J lost 5 bases. The CDR3 totals 15 residues. DNA of the CDR3: TGCGCCAGCAGCCAGCCTCAGGGGGGCAATGAAAAACTGTTTTTT. Its translation: CASSQPQGGNEKLFF.

The chain recombines TRBV7-9 with TRBJ1-2; 7 nucleotides align to TRBD1. After removal of 2 bases from V and 2 bases from J, the junction contained 5 bases not matched to a gene. Germline V gene sequence: CDR1 SEHNR, CDR2 FQNEAQ (reference sequence). The CDR3 sequence is 15 residues long. CDR3 sequence (DNA): TGTGCCAGCAGCTTACACCTGGACAGGAACTATGGCTACACCTTC. It translates to CASSLHLDRNYGYTF.

This chain uses TRBV10-3 with TRBJ1-3; D uncertain. The CDR3 loop spans 16 amino acids. The germline V gene encodes CDR1 ENHRY and CDR2 SYGVKD. V shed 5 bases and J shed 0 bases, with 14 bases lying between them. CDR3 in amino acids: CAISPGLLSSGNTIYF. The CDR3 nucleotides are TGTGCCATCAGTCCAGGACTGTTGAGCTCTGGAAACACCATATATTTT.

The chain couples TRBV5-1 to TRBJ1-6, with D tentatively TRBD1 (6 bases). The germline V gene has CDR1 SGHRS and CDR2 YFSETQ. The CDR3 is 15 amino acids. Trimming took 7 bases from V and 7 from J, leaving 18 bases between them. CDR3 protein: CASHPGDTINSPLHF. CDR3 nucleotides: TGCGCCAGCCACCCTGGGGACACAATAAATTCACCCCTCCACTTT.

The J gene is TRBJ1-2, the V gene TRBV5-4, with TRBD1 matching over 8 bases. V shed 4 bases, J shed 3 bases, and the junction held 8 bases outside the gene matches. This CDR3 has 15 amino acids. CDR1 and CDR2 from the germline V gene are SGHNT and YYREEE (reference sequence). CDR3 region: CASSQGQGGYYGYTF. Here the CDR3 DNA reads TGTGCCAGCAGCCAAGGACAGGGAGGGTACTATGGCTACACCTTC. Drawing the rest from reference TRBV5-4 and TRBJ1-2, the complete variable domain is ETGVTQSPTHLIKTRGQQVTLRCSSQSGHNTVSWYQQALGQGPQFIFQYYREEENGRGNFPPRFSGLQFPNYSSELNVNALELDDSALYLCASSQGQGGYYGYTFGSGTRLTVV.

V gene TRBV25-1 combines with J gene TRBJ1-3; TRBD1 aligns across 9 bases. Germline trimming cut 6 bases from V and 3 bases from J; bases unmatched to any gene: 3. This CDR3 spans 14 amino acids. Germline values: CDR1 MGHDK, CDR2 SYGVNS. The CDR3 loop reads CASRDRGDGNTIYF. CDR3 coding DNA: TGTGCCAGCAGGGACAGGGGAGATGGAAACACCATATATTTT.